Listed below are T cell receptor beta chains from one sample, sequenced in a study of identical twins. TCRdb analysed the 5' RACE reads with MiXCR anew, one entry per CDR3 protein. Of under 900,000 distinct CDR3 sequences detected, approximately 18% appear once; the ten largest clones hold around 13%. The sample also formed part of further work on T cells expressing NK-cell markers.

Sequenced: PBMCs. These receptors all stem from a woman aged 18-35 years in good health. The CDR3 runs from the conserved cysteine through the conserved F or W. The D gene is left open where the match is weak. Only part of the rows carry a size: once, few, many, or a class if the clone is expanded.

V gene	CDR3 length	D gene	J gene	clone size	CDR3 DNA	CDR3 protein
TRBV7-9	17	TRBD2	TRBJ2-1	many	TGTGCCAGCAGCTTAGCGATAAGCGGGGGTTCCTACAATGAGCAGTTCTTC	CASSLAISGGSYNEQFF
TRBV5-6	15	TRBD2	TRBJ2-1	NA	TGTGCCAGCAGCTTCCCGGGACTAGGAGTCAATGAGCAGTTCTTC	CASSFPGLGVNEQFF
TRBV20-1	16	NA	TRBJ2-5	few	TGCAGTGCTGCGAGACGAGTAGACATTCAGGGGGAGACCCAGTACTTC	CSAARRVDIQGETQYF
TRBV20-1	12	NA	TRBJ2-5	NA	TGCAGTGCTAGGGGACTCCATGAAAACCAGTACTTC	CSARGLHENQYF
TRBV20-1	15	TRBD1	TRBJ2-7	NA	TGCAGTGCTACTAGGGGACAGACTTACTCCTACGAGCAGTACTTC	CSATRGQTYSYEQYF
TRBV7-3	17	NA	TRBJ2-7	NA	TGTGCCAGCAGCTTAACTGCAATAGGGGAGGTTGACTACGAGCAGTACTTC	CASSLTAIGEVDYEQYF
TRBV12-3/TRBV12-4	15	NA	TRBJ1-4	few	TGTGCCAGCAGAACGCAGGGATTCACTAATGAAAAACTGTTTTTT	CASRTQGFTNEKLFF
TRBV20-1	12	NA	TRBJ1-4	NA	TGCAGTGCCCTAGGGAGTAAGGAAAAACTGTTTTTT	CSALGSKEKLFF
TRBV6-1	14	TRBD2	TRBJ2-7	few	TGTGCCAGCAGGGGGGGACTAGAGCCTTACGAGCAGTACTTC	CASRGGLEPYEQYF
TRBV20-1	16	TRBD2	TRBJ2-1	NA	TGCAGTGCTAGAGACCCACTAGCGGAAGTATACAATGAGCAGTTCTTC	CSARDPLAEVYNEQFF
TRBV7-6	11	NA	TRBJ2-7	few	TGTGCCAGCAGCTCCTCGACAGAGCAGTACTTC	CASSSSTEQYF
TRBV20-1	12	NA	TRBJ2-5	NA	TGCAGTTCTGGGGGAGGGGGCGAGACCCAGTACTTC	CSSGGGGETQYF
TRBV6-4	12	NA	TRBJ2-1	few	TGTGCCAGCAGGGATGGTGGGCCTAGAAGAAGATTC	CASRDGGPRRRF
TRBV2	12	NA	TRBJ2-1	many	TGTGCCAGCAGGGGCTCCTACAATGAGCAGTTCTTC	CASRGSYNEQFF
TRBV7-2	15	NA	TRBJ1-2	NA	TGTGCCAGGAGCAGTGGAGAGTTCGGGAACTATGGCTACACCTTC	CARSSGEFGNYGYTF
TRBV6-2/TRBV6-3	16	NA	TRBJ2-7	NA	TGTGCCAGCAGCTCTGGGAGGTCTTCCACTATCTACGAGCAGTACTTC	CASSSGRSSTIYEQYF
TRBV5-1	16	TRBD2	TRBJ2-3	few	TGCGCCAGCAGCTTGGTGACTAGCGCTAGCCCAGATACGCAGTATTTT	CASSLVTSASPDTQYF
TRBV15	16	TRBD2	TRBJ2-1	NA	TGTGCCACCAGCAGAGGACTAGCGGGGCAATTCAATGAGCAGTTCTTC	CATSRGLAGQFNEQFF
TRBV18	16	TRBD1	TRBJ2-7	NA	TGTGCCAGCTCACTCACCGGGACAGGGGGCAGGTACGAGCAGTACTTC	CASSLTGTGGRYEQYF
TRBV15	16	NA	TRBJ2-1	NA	TGTGCCACCAGCAGATTCGCTACTAGGGAGTACAATGAGCAGTTCTTC	CATSRFATREYNEQFF
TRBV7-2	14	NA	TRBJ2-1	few	TGTGCCAGCAGCTTAGATCCGGCTTACAATGAGCAGTTCTTC	CASSLDPAYNEQFF
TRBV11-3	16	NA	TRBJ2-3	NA	TGTGCCAGCAGCTTAGTACCTGGGTATGGCACAGATACGCAGTATTTT	CASSLVPGYGTDTQYF
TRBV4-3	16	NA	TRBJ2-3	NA	TGCGCCAGCAGCCAAGACGGTGGCGGTGGTCAGGATACGCAGTATTTT	CASSQDGGGGQDTQYF
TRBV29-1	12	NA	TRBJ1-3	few	TGCAGCGCGATGGCCTCTGGAAACACCATATATTTT	CSAMASGNTIYF
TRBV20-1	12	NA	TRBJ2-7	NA	TGCAGTGCTAGAGCGGCCCACCCCGAGCAGTACTTC	CSARAAHPEQYF
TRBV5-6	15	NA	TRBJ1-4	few	TGTGCCAGCAGCTTGGCCGCAGGGGTTCGCGAAAAACTGTTTTTT	CASSLAAGVREKLFF
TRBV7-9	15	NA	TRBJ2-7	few	TGTGCCAGCAGGTCACCAGCTAGACACCCCTACGAGCAGTACTTC	CASRSPARHPYEQYF
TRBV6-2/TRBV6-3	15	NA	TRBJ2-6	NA	TGTGCCAGCACCCTAGGGGGGTCTGGGGCCAACGTCCTGACTTTC	CASTLGGSGANVLTF
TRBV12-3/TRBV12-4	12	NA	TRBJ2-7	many	TGTGCCAGCAGCCCCTCCTCCTACGAGCAGTACTTC	CASSPSSYEQYF
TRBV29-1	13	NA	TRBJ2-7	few	TGCAGCGTTGACTTCGGGAGCGACTACGAGCAGTACTTC	CSVDFGSDYEQYF
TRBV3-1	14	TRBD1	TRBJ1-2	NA	TGTGCCAGCAGCCAGCTAATCCAGGGGGGAGGCTACACCTTC	CASSQLIQGGGYTF
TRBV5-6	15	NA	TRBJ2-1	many	TGTGCCAGCAGCTTGGGGTTCAGCTCCTACAATGAGCAGTTCTTC	CASSLGFSSYNEQFF
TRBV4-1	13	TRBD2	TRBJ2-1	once	TGCGCCAGCAGCCGAGGACTAGCGGATGAGCAGTTCTTC	CASSRGLADEQFF
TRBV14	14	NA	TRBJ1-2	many	TGTGCCAGCAGCCAAGCCGGGACAAGCTATGGCTACACCTTC	CASSQAGTSYGYTF
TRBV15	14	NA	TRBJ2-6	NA	TGTGCCACCAGCAGCCACGGAATCGCCAACGTCCTGACTTTC	CATSSHGIANVLTF
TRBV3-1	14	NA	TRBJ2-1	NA	TGTGCCAGCAGCCACGAGACATGGGAGAGTGAGCAGTTCTTC	CASSHETWESEQFF
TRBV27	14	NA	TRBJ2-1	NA	TGTGCCAGCAGCGCCTTTTCGGACCAACCTGAGCAGTTCTTC	CASSAFSDQPEQFF
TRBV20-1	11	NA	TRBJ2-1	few	TGCAGTGCTAGGGCGATCGGTGAGCAGTTCTTC	CSARAIGEQFF
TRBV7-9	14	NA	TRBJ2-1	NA	TGTGCCAGCAGCTTCAGGATGGGTAACAATGAGCAGTTCTTC	CASSFRMGNNEQFF
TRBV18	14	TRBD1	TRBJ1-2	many	TGTGCCAGCTCACCCCAGACAGGGACGCATGGCTACACCTTC	CASSPQTGTHGYTF
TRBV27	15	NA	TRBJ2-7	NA	TGTGCCAGCAGACCAAACCTTATAGAGGCGCGCGAGCAGTACTTC	CASRPNLIEAREQYF
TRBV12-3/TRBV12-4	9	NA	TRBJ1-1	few	TGTGCCAGCAGCCTTGAAGCTTTCTTT	CASSLEAFF
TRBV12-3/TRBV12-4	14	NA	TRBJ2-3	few	TGTGCCAGCAGTTTCCGCAAATCGGCAGATACGCAGTATTTT	CASSFRKSADTQYF
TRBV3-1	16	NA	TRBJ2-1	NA	TGTGCCAGCAGAGGGGGAGCGGGCCTCCCCTACAATGAGCAGTTCTTC	CASRGGAGLPYNEQFF
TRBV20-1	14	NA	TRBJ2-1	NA	TGCAGTGCTAGGAACGGGAGATCCTACAATGAGCAGTTCTTC	CSARNGRSYNEQFF
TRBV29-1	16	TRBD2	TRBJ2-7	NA	TGCAGCGTCGCTCAAGCGGGGGGGAGGGGTACGCACGAGCAGTACTTC	CSVAQAGGRGTHEQYF
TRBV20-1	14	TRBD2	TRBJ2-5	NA	TGCAGTGCTAGATGGGGGGGAGGAACAGAGACCCAGTACTTC	CSARWGGGTETQYF
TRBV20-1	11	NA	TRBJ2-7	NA	TGCAGTGCCACAGACCGCTACGAGCAGTACTTC	CSATDRYEQYF
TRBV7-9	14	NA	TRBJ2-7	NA	TGTGCCAGCAGCCTGTTGACAGCTAACTACGAGCAGTACTTC	CASSLLTANYEQYF
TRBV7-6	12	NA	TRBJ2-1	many	TGTGCCAGCAGCTTTCTACTGAATGAGCAGTTCTTC	CASSFLLNEQFF